The 24 T cell receptor beta chains listed next were all sequenced from one sample in a study of T-cell reconstitution after alpha-beta-depleted transplantation in children. For TCRbeta, the library was prepared with unique molecular identifiers. TCRdb re-derived calls from the PCR reads in MiXCR, one entry per CDR3 protein. The sample shows about a million distinct CDR3 sequences, about 29% of them seen only once. The sequencing here drew on PBMCs, mostly from graft donor cells, taken 360 days after TCRalphabeta/CD19-depleted stem cell transplant. All receptors come from a boy under two years old who had a stem cell transplant for SCID, so the T cells may come from the graft donor.

This chain joins TRBV5-1 and TRBJ2-7; no clear D. The CDR3 spans 15 residues. Germline V lookup: CDR1 SGHRS, CDR2 YFSETQ. The V gene lost 4 bases and the J gene lost 3 bases, with 17 bases spanning the gap. The CDR3 loop is CASSPLPVSNYEQYF. Here the CDR3 DNA reads TGCGCCAGCAGCCCCCTCCCGGTCAGCAACTACGAGCAGTACTTC.

This sequence joins TRBV7-2 and TRBJ1-5; no definite D call. This CDR3 region has 14 residues. Germline assignment: CDR1 SGHTA and CDR2 FQGNSA. The ends were cut back, 1 base at V and 5 bases at J, with 9 bases in the middle. The chain's CDR3 is CASSLGRFDQPQHF. The CDR3 DNA follows: TGTGCCAGCAGCTTAGGGAGATTCGATCAGCCCCAGCATTTT.

The chain is built from TRBV4-1 and TRBJ2-2; perhaps D is TRBD1 or TRBD2 (5 bases each). The V gene's germline CDR1 is MGHRA and CDR2 YSYEKL. The V end was cut by 1 base, the J end by 6 bases, with 21 bases between. The CDR3 sequence is 18 residues long. CDR3 sequence reads: CASSQGGAVTKGPGELFF. The CDR3 DNA follows: TGCGCCAGCAGCCAAGGAGGAGCGGTGACAAAGGGACCCGGGGAGCTGTTTTTT.

This clonotype was seen at least ten times. This rearrangement joins TRBV29-1 to TRBJ2-3; 10 bases are shared with TRBD2. V trimming: 6 bases; J trimming: 4 bases; junction bases outside the gene matches: 7. CDR3 length equals 14 residues. Germline lookup yields CDR1 SQVTM and CDR2 ANQGSEA. The CDR3 nucleotides are TGCAGCGTCGGGGGACTAGCGAGGTCAGATACGCAGTATTTT. Residues: CSVGGLARSDTQYF.

The chain carries TRBV24-1 and TRBJ1-5; D not resolved. The V gene lost 3 bases and the J gene lost 9 bases, with 14 bases spanning the gap. This CDR3 region has 14 residues. Germline V gene data show CDR1 as KGHDR and CDR2 as SFDVKD. CDR3 in amino acids: CATSDGQPLGPQHF. The CDR3 coding sequence is TGTGCCACCAGTGATGGTCAGCCCCTGGGGCCCCAGCATTTT.

V gene TRBV20-1 combines with J gene TRBJ2-3; D uncertain. This CDR3 region has 12 residues. Germline V gene data show CDR1 as DFQATT and CDR2 as SNEGSKA (reference sequence). Trimming took off 5 bases at V and 0 bases at J, with 6 bases between the two ends. The DNA for the CDR3 is TGCAGTGCTGCACCCAGCACAGATACGCAGTATTTT. Translating gives CSAAPSTDTQYF.

This clonotype was counted a few times. The chain recombines TRBV6-5 with TRBJ1-2; no reliable D call. CDR3 length: 15 residues. The V end was cut by 0 bases, the J end by 4 bases, with 12 bases between. CDR1 is MNHEY and CDR2 is SVGAGI in the germline V gene. Written as DNA, the CDR3 is TGTGCCAGCAGTTACTCGATCGGACCTTTCTATGGCTACACCTTC. Translation gives CASSYSIGPFYGYTF.

The chain couples TRBV6-5 to TRBJ1-4; 7 bases line up with TRBD1. The V gene's germline CDR1 is MNHEY and CDR2 SVGAGI. There are 16 residues in the CDR3. The V gene end was trimmed by 4 bases and the J gene end by 2 bases; junction bases not matched to a gene: 7. The chain's CDR3 is CASSSAIQGTNEKLFF. The CDR3 bases are TGTGCCAGCAGTTCGGCGATACAGGGGACTAATGAAAAACTGTTTTTT.

The count of this clonotype is one. The rearrangement joins TRBV18 to TRBJ1-2; D possibly corresponds to TRBD1 (6 bases). The CDR3 has 17 amino acids. The V and J ends lost 0 bases and 1 base respectively, with 15 bases between them. CDR1 is KGHSH and CDR2 is LQKENI in the germline V gene. The CDR3 spells CASSPPSGERLNYGYTF. The CDR3 DNA sequence: TGTGCCAGCTCACCACCTTCAGGGGAGCGGCTTAACTATGGCTACACCTTC. Together with reference TRBV18 and TRBJ1-2, the CDR3 gives the full variable domain: NAGVMQNPRHLVRRRGQEARLRCSPMKGHSHVYWYRQLPEEGLKFMVYLQKENIIDESGMPKERFSAEFPKEGPSILRIQQVVRGDSAAYFCASSPPSGERLNYGYTFGSGTRLTVV.

This chain uses TRBV3-1 with TRBJ2-1; D is unclear. CDR3 length equals 16 residues. Germline V lookup: CDR1 LGHDT, CDR2 YNNKEL (reference sequence). Deletions cut 1 base from V and 3 bases from J, with 13 bases between. Here the CDR3 reads CASSQAYAPFYNEQFF. The CDR3 DNA reads as TGTGCCAGCAGCCAAGCCTACGCCCCCTTCTACAATGAGCAGTTCTTC.

This chain joins TRBV5-1 and TRBJ2-5; maybe TRBD1 (6 bases). The CDR3 is 16 amino acids. V lost 2 bases, J lost 2 bases, and 16 bases lay in between. Germline lookup yields CDR1 SGHRS and CDR2 YFSETQ. DNA of the CDR3: TGCGCCAGCAGCTTCAAAACAGGGAAAGGTCAAGAGACCCAGTACTTC. Protein: CASSFKTGKGQETQYF.

The chain is built from TRBV27 and TRBJ2-7, with D tentatively TRBD1 (6 bases). The CDR3 covers 14 residues. Trimming left V 0 bases short and J 3 bases short, with 9 bases between. Germline V gene lookup returns CDR1 MNHEY and CDR2 SMNVEV (reference sequence). The DNA of the CDR3 is TGTGCCAGCAGTTTATCGGTACAGGGCTACGAGCAGTACTTC. This gives the protein CASSLSVQGYEQYF.

This clonotype was seen more than once but under ten times. The chain links TRBV20-1 to TRBJ2-1; 10 nucleotides align to TRBD2. Trimming at V came to 5 bases and at J to 7 bases, leaving 5 bases not matched to a gene. CDR1 is DFQATT and CDR2 is SNEGSKA in the germline V gene (reference sequence). There are 13 residues in the CDR3. The CDR3 DNA follows: TGCAGTGCTCTAGGACTAGCGGAGAATGAGCAGTTCTTC. Encoded protein: CSALGLAENEQFF.

This clonotype showed up just a few times. This sequence joins TRBV3-1 and TRBJ1-1, with D hard to call. Germline loops: CDR1 LGHDT, CDR2 YNNKEL (reference sequence). Trimming shortened V by 1 base and J by 6 bases, and 9 bases separated the two germline ends. This CDR3 has 13 amino acids. CDR3 region: CASSQVVSAEAFF. Written as DNA, the CDR3 is TGTGCCAGCAGCCAAGTCGTGTCCGCTGAAGCTTTCTTT.

This clonotype showed up just a few times. The rearrangement uses TRBV20-1 and TRBJ2-3; D is uncertain. Per the germline V gene, CDR1 is DFQATT and CDR2 is SNEGSKA (reference sequence). This CDR3 has 15 amino acids. V was pared by 6 bases and J by 1 base, with 17 bases between. The CDR3 reads CSATDPASRTDTQYF. DNA of the CDR3: TGCAGTGCCACGGACCCTGCGTCTCGCACAGATACGCAGTATTTT.

This chain joins TRBV12-3 or TRBV12-4 and TRBJ2-7; D is possibly TRBD1 (6 bases). V lost 2 bases and J lost 4, with 15 bases in between. This CDR3 spans 15 amino acids. The CDR3 bases are TGTGCCAGCAGTTTAACAGGGATATGGTCTTACGAGCAGTACTTC. This gives the protein CASSLTGIWSYEQYF.

The rearrangement links TRBV12-3 or TRBV12-4 to TRBJ2-1, with TRBD2 matching over 7 bases. With 6 bases clipped from V and 7 bases from J, the junction kept 12 bases outside the gene matches. The CDR3 sequence is 15 residues long. The CDR3 protein is CASSPLGLIGNEQFF. The DNA for the CDR3 is TGTGCCAGCAGCCCCCTGGGACTAATAGGGAATGAGCAGTTCTTC.

The chain uses TRBV6-1 and TRBJ2-1; 12 nucleotides align to TRBD2. Germline lookup yields CDR1 MNHNS and CDR2 SASEGT. This CDR3 is 19 amino acids long. J was trimmed by 0 bases and V by 6 bases; bases with no gene match: 12. The CDR3, as DNA: TGTGCCAGCAGCCTAACAGGGCTAGCGGGGGGGGGCTCCTACAATGAGCAGTTCTTC. Protein sequence: CASSLTGLAGGGSYNEQFF.

J is TRBJ2-3 and V is TRBV2, with TRBD1 identical over 7 bases. Unmatched junction bases numbered 11, after V lost 8 bases and J lost 3 bases. Germline-derived CDR1 and CDR2 are SNHLY and FYNNEI. The CDR3 has 15 amino acids. CDR3 DNA: TGTGCCAGCGGACCCACAGGGGACGGGACAGATACGCAGTATTTT. Protein sequence: CASGPTGDGTDTQYF. Supplemented by reference TRBV2 and TRBJ2-3, the full variable domain reads EPEVTQTPSHQVTQMGQEVILRCVPISNHLYFYWYRQILGQKVEFLVSFYNNEISEKSEIFDDQFSVERPDGSNFTLKIRSTKLEDSAMYFCASGPTGDGTDTQYFGPGTRLTVL.

The chain combines TRBV6-2 or TRBV6-3 with TRBJ1-2, with 7 bases fitting TRBD1. The V gene's germline CDR1 is MNHEY and CDR2 SVGEGT. Trimming cost V 6 bases and J 4 bases; bases outside gene matches: 5. CDR3 size: 13 residues. The CDR3 is CASRPGTAYGYTF. The CDR3, as DNA: TGTGCCAGCAGACCTGGGACAGCCTATGGCTACACCTTC.

J is TRBJ2-5 and V is TRBV18, with 10 bases identical to TRBD2. After removal of 1 base from V and 4 bases from J, the junction contained 9 bases not matched to a gene. The CDR3 covers 17 residues. CDR1 and CDR2 (germline): KGHSH, LQKENI. CDR3 DNA: TGTGCCAGCTCACCACTTGGTCCGCTAGCGGGGGCAGAGACCCAGTACTTC. Protein product: CASSPLGPLAGAETQYF. Full variable domain (remainder filled in from reference TRBV18 and TRBJ2-5): NAGVMQNPRHLVRRRGQEARLRCSPMKGHSHVYWYRQLPEEGLKFMVYLQKENIIDESGMPKERFSAEFPKEGPSILRIQQVVRGDSAAYFCASSPLGPLAGAETQYFGPGTRLLVL.

CDR3 in DNA: TGTGCCAGCAGCGAGCGTCACAGGGGCCCCCAAGAGACCCAGTACTTC. It codes for CASSERHRGPQETQYF. The rearrangement links TRBV9 to TRBJ2-5; TRBD1 matches at 7 bases. The CDR3 spans 16 residues. In germline, CDR1 is SGDLS, CDR2 YYNGEE. V shed 3 bases and J 1 base; nucleotides not matched to a gene: 9.

Notes on this clonotype: It may be a read error: a sequence one base away is much more abundant. V usage is TRBV29-1 and J usage is TRBJ2-3; possibly TRBD2 for D (6 bases). This CDR3 has 18 amino acids. CDR1 is SQVTM, CDR2 ANQGSEA, per germline. As DNA, the CDR3 is TGCAGCGTTGGTTGGCGGGGCCTCAAAAGCTCGAGCACAGATACGCGGTATTTT. It translates to CSVGWRGLKSSSTDTRYF.

The chain has TRBV9 and TRBJ2-1, with no clear D. Trimming took off 3 bases at V and 1 base at J, with 17 bases between the two ends. This CDR3 has 17 amino acids. Germline V gives CDR1 SGDLS, CDR2 YYNGEE. The CDR3 DNA is TGTGCCAGCAGCGCTCTTCTGCGTTGGGGATCCTACAATGAGCAGTTCTTC. It codes for CASSALLRWGSYNEQFF. Drawing the rest from reference TRBV9 and TRBJ2-1, the complete variable domain is DSGVTQTPKHLITATGQRVTLRCSPRSGDLSVYWYQQSLDQGLQFLIQYYNGEERAKGNILERFSAQQFPDLHSELNLSSLELGDSALYFCASSALLRWGSYNEQFFGPGTRLTVL.